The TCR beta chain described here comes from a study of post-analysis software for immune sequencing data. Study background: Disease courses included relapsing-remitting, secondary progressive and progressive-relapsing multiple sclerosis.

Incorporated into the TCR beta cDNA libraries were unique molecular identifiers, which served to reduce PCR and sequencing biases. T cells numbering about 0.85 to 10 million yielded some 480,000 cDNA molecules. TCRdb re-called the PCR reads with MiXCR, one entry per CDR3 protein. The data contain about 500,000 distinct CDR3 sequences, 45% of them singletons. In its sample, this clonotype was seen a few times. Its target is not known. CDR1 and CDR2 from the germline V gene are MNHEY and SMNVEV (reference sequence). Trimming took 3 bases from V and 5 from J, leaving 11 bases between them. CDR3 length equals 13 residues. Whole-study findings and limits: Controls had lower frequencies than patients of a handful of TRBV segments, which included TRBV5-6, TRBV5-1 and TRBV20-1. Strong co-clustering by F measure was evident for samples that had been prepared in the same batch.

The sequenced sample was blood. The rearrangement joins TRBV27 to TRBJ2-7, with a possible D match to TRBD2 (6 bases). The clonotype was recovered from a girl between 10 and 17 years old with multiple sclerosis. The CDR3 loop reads CASSFGGINEQYF. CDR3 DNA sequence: TGTGCCAGCAGTTTTGGCGGGATCAACGAGCAGTACTTC.